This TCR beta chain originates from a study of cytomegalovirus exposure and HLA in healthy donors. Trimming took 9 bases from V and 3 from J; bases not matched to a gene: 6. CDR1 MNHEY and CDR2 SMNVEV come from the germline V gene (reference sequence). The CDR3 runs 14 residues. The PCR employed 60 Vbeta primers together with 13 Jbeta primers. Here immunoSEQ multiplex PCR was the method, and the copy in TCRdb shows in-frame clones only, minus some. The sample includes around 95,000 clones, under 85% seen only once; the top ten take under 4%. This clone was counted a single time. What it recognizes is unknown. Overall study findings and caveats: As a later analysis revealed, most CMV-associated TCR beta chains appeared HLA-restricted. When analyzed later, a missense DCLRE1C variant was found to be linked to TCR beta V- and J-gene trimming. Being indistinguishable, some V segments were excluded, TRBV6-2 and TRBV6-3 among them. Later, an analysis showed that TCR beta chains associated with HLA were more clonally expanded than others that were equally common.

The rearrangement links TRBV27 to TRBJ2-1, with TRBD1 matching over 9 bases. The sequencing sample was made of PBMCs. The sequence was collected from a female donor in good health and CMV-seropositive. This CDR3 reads CASCGTGSYNEQFF. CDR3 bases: TGTGCCAGTTGTGGGACAGGGAGCTACAATGAGCAGTTCTTC.